The present T cell receptor (beta chain) was sequenced within a study of control samples from healthy donors and cancer patients. With 1 base clipped from V and 2 bases from J, the junction kept 5 bases outside the gene matches. CDR3 length: 17 amino acids. Germline V gene data show CDR1 as SGHTA and CDR2 as FQGNSA. Generated by immunoSEQ multiplex PCR, the TCRdb table keeps only in-frame clones and is missing some. The sample records roughly 98,000 clones, about four fifths being singletons. Sequencing used blood. J is TRBJ2-3 and V is TRBV7-2, with 11 bases matching TRBD2. The TCR sequence derives from a woman aged 55 to 70 in good health. In DNA form, the CDR3 reads TGTGCCAGCAGCTTAGTTGGGACTAGCGGACTCACAGATACGCAGTATTTT. Translated: CASSLVGTSGLTDTQYF.